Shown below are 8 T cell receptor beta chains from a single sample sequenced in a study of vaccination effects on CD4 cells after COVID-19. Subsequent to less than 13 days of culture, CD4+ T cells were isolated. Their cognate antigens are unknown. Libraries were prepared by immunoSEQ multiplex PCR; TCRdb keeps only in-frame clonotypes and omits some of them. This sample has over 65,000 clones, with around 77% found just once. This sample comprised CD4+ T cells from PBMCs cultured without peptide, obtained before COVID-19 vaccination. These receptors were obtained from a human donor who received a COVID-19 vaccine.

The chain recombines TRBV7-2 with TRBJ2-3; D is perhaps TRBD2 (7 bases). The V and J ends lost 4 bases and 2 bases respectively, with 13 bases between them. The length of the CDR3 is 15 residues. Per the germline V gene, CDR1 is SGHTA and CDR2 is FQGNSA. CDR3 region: CASSSGGPATDTQYF. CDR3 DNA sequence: TGTGCCAGCAGCTCCGGGGGGCCCGCCACAGATACGCAGTATTTT.

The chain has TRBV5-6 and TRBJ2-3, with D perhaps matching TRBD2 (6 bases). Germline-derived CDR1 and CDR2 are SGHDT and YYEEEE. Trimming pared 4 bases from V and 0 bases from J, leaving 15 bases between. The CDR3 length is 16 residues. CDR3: CASSIGTSPSTDTQYF. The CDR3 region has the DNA TGTGCCAGCAGCATTGGGACTTCGCCTAGCACAGATACGCAGTATTTT. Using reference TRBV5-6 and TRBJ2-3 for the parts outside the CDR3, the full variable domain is DAGVTQSPTHLIKTRGQQVTLRCSPKSGHDTVSWYQQALGQGPQFIFQYYEEEERQRGNFPDRFSGHQFPNYSSELNVNALLLGDSALYLCASSIGTSPSTDTQYFGPGTRLTVL.

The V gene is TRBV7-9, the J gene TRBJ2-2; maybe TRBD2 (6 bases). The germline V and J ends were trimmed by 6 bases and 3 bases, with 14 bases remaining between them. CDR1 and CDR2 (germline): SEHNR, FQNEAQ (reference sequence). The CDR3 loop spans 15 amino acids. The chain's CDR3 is CASRRGEGHTGELFF. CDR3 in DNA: TGTGCCAGCAGGCGGGGTGAAGGGCACACCGGGGAGCTGTTTTTT.

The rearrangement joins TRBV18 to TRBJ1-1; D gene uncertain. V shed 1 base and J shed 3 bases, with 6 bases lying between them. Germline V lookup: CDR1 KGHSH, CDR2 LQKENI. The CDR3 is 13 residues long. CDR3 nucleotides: TGTGCCAGCTCACCACGGTTGGACACTGAAGCTTTCTTT. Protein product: CASSPRLDTEAFF. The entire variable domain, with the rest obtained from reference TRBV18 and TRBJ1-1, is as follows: NAGVMQNPRHLVRRRGQEARLRCSPMKGHSHVYWYRQLPEEGLKFMVYLQKENIIDESGMPKERFSAEFPKEGPSILRIQQVVRGDSAAYFCASSPRLDTEAFFGQGTRLTVV.

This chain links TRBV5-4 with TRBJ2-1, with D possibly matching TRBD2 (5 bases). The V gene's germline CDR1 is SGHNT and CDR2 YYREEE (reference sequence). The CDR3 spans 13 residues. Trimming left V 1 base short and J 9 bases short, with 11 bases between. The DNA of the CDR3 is TGTGCCAGCAGCTTGTCCCGGGAAAGTGAGCAGTTCTTC. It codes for CASSLSRESEQFF.

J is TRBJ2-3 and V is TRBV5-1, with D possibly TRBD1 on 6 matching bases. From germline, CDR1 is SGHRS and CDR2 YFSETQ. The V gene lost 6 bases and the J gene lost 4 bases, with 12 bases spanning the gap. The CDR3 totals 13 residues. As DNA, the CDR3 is TGCGCCAGCACCCTACAGGGAGCAGATACGCAGTATTTT. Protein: CASTLQGADTQYF.

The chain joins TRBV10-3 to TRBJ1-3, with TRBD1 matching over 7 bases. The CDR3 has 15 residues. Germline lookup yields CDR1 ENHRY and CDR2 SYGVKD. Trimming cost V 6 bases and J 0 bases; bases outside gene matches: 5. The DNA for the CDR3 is TGTGCCATCAGGACAGGACAGGCCTCTGGAAACACCATATATTTT. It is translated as CAIRTGQASGNTIYF.

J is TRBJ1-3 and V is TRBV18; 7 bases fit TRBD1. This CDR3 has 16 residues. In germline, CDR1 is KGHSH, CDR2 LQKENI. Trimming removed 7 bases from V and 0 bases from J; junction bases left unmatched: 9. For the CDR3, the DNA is TGTGCCAGCTTTCGACCGGGACAGAGCTCTGGAAACACCATATATTTT. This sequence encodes CASFRPGQSSGNTIYF.